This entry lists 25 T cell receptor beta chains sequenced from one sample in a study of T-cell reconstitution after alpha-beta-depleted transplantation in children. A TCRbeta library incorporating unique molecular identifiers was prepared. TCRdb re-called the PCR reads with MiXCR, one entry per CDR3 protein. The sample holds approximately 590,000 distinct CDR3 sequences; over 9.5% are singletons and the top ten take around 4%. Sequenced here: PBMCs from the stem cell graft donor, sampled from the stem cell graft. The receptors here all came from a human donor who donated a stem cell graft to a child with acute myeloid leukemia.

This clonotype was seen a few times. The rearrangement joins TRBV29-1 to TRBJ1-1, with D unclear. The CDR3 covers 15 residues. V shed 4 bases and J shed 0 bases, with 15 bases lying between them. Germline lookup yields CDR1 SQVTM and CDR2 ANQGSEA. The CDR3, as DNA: TGCAGCGTTGCCCCACTGCGGATCATGAACACTGAAGCTTTCTTT. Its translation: CSVAPLRIMNTEAFF.

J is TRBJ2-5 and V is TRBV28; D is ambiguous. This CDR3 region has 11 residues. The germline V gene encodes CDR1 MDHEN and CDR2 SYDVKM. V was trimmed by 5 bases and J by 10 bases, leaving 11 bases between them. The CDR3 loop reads CASSGQMDQYF. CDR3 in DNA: TGTGCCAGCAGTGGCCAGATGGACCAGTACTTC.

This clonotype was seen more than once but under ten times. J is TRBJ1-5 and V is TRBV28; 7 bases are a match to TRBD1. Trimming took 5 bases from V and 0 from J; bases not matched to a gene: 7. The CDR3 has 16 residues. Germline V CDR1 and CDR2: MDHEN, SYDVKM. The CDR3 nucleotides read TGTGCCAGCAGTCCCGGGACAGTGTATAGCAATCAGCCCCAGCATTTT. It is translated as CASSPGTVYSNQPQHF.

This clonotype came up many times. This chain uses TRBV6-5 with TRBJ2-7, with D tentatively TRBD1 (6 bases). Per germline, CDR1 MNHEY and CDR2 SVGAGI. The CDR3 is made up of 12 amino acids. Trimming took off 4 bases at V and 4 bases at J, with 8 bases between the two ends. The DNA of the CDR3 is TGTGCCAGCAGTTCGACAGGTTACGAGCAGTACTTC. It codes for CASSSTGYEQYF.

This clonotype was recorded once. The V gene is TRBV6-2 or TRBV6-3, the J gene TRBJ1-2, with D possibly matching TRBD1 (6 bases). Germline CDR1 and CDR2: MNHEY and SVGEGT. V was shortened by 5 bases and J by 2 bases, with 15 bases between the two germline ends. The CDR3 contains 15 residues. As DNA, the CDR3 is TGTGCCAGCAGTCTCAACAGGGACATGAACTATGGCTACACCTTC. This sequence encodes CASSLNRDMNYGYTF.

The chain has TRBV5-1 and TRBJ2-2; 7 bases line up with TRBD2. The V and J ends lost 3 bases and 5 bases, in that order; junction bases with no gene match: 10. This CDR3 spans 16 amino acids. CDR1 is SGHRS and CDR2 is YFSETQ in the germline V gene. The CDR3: CASSSSSGKGTGELFF. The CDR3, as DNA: TGCGCCAGCAGCTCCTCTAGCGGAAAAGGAACCGGGGAGCTGTTTTTT.

CDR3 loop: CSARDGQGVQSGANVLTF. CDR3 bases: TGCAGTGCTAGAGATGGGCAGGGTGTTCAATCTGGGGCCAACGTCCTGACTTTC. The J gene is TRBJ2-6, the V gene TRBV20-1; weak D call: TRBD1 (5 bases). The germline gives CDR1 DFQATT, CDR2 SNEGSKA (reference sequence). The CDR3 runs to 18 residues. V lost 0 bases, J lost 1 base, and 16 bases lay in between.

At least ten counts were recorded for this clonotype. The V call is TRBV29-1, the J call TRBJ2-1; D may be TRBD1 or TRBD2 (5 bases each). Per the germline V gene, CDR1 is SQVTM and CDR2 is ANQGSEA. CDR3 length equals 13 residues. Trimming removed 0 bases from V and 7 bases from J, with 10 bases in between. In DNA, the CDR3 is TGCAGCGTTGAAGATGGGACCACGAATGAGCAGTTCTTC. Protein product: CSVEDGTTNEQFF.

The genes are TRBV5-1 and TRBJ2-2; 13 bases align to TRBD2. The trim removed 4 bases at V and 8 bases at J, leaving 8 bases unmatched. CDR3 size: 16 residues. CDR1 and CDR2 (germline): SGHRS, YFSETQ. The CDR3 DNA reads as TGCGCCAGCAGCCCCCGGACTAGCGGGAGATCTGGGGAGCTGTTTTTT. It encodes CASSPRTSGRSGELFF.

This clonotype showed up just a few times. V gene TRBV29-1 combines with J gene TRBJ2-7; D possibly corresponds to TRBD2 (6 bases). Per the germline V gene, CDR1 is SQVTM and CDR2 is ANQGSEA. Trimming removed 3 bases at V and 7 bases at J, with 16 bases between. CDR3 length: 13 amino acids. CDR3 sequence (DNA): TGCAGCGTTGATGGTCGGGGGTTGGGAGAGCAGTACTTC. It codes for CSVDGRGLGEQYF.

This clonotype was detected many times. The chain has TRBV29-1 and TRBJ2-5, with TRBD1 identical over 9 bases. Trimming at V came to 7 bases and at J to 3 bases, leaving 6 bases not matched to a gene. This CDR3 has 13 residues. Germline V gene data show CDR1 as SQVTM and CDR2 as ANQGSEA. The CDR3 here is CSGSQGAEETQYF. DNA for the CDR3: TGCAGCGGTTCACAGGGGGCGGAAGAGACCCAGTACTTC.

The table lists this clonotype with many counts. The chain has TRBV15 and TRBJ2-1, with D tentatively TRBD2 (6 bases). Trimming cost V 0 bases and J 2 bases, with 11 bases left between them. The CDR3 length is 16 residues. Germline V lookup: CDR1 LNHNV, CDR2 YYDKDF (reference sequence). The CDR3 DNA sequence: TGTGCCACCAGCAGAGACGGCGGGAAGCCCTACAATGAGCAGTTCTTC. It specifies CATSRDGGKPYNEQFF.

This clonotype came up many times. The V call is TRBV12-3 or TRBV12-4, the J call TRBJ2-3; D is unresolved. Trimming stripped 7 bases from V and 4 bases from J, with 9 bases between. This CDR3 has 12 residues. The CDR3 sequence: CASTPHPDTQYF. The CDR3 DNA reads TGTGCCAGCACCCCACATCCAGATACGCAGTATTTT.

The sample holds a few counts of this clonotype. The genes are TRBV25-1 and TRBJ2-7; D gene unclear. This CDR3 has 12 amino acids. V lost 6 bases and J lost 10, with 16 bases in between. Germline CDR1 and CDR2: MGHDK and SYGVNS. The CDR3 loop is CASRLSDLRQYF. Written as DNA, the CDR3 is TGTGCCAGCAGACTCTCGGACCTTCGACAGTACTTC.

The CDR3 DNA is TGTGCCTGGAGTAAAACGGGGACAGGGGGCGGTCAGCCCCAGCATTTT. Translating gives CAWSKTGTGGGQPQHF. The chain uses TRBV30 and TRBJ1-5, with TRBD1 matching over 12 bases. The CDR3 loop spans 16 amino acids. Germline loops: CDR1 GTSNPN, CDR2 SVGIG (reference sequence). The V segment lost 2 bases and the J segment 6 bases; nucleotides outside the gene matches: 8.

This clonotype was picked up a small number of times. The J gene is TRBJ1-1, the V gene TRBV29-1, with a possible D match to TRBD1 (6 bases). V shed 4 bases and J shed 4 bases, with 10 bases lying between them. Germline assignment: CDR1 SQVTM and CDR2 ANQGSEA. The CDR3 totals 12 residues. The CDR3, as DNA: TGCAGCGTTGGAAGGGGGACCACTGAAGCTTTCTTT. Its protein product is CSVGRGTTEAFF.

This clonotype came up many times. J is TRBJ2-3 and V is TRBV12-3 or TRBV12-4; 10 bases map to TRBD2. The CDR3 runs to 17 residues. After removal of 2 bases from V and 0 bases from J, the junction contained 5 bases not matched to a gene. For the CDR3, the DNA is TGTGCCAGCAGTTTATTACTAGCGGGATCTAGCACAGATACGCAGTATTTT. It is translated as CASSLLLAGSSTDTQYF.

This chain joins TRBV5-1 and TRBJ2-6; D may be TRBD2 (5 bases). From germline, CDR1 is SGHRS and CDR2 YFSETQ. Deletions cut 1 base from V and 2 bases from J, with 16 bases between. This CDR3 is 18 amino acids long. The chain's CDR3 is CASSLTERKIAGANVLTF. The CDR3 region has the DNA TGCGCCAGCAGCTTGACCGAGCGGAAGATCGCTGGGGCCAACGTCCTGACTTTC. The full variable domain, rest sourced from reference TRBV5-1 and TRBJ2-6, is KAGVTQTPRYLIKTRGQQVTLSCSPISGHRSVSWYQQTPGQGLQFLFEYFSETQRNKGNFPGRFSGRQFSNSRSEMNVSTLELGDSALYLCASSLTERKIAGANVLTFGAGSRLTVL.

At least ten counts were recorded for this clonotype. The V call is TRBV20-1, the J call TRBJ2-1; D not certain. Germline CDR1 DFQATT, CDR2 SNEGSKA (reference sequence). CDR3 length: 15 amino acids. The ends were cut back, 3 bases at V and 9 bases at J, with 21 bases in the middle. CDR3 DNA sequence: TGCAGTGCTAGGGGGTTAGGGCTAAGTACAATTGAGCAGTTCTTC. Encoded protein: CSARGLGLSTIEQFF.

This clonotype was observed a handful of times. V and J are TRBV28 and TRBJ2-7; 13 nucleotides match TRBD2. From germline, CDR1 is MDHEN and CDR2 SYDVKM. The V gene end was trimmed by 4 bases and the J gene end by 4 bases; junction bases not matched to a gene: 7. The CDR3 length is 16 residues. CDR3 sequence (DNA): TGTGCCAGCAGTTCGAGAATACTAGCGGGAGGGTACGAGCAGTACTTC. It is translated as CASSSRILAGGYEQYF. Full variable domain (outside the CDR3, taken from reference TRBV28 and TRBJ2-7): DVKVTQSSRYLVKRTGEKVFLECVQDMDHENMFWYRQDPGLGLRLIYFSYDVKMKEKGDIPEGYSVSREKKERFSLILESASTNQTSMYLCASSSRILAGGYEQYFGPGTRLTVT.

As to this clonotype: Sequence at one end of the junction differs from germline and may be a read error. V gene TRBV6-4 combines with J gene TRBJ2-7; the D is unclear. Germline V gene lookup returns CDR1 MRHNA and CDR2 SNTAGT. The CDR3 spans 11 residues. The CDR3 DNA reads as TGTGCCAGCAGTGACTCCGGACGATGGAACTTC. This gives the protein CASSDSGRWNF.

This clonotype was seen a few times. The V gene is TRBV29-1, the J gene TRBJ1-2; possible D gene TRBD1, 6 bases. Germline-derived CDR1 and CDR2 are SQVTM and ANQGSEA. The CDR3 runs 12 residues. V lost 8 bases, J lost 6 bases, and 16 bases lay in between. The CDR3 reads CSSGAVEDGYTF. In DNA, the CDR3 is TGCAGCTCGGGGGCCGTTGAGGATGGCTACACCTTC.

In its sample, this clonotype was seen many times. This CDR3 reads CSVALLYGYTF. CDR3 nucleotides: TGCAGCGTTGCCCTCCTCTATGGCTACACCTTC. This chain connects TRBV29-1 to TRBJ1-2, with D uncertain. The germline gives CDR1 SQVTM, CDR2 ANQGSEA. The CDR3 extends over 11 amino acids. V lost 4 bases to trimming and J lost 4 bases, with 7 bases between them.

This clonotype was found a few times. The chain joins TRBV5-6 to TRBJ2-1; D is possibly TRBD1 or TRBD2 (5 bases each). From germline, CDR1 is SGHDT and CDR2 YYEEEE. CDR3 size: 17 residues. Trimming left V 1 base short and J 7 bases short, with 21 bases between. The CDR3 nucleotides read TGTGCCAGCAGCTTGCAATGGGCGGGTGGGACCCTGAATGAGCAGTTCTTC. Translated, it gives CASSLQWAGGTLNEQFF.

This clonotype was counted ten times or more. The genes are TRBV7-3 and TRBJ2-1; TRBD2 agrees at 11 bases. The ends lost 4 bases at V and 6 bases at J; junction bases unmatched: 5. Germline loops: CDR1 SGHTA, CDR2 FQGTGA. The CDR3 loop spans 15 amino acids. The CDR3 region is CASSSTGTSGNEQFF. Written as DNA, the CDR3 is TGTGCCAGCAGCTCAACCGGGACTAGCGGCAATGAGCAGTTCTTC. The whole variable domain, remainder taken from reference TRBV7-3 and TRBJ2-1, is GAGVSQTPSNKVTEKGKYVELRCDPISGHTALYWYRQSLGQGPEFLIYFQGTGAADDSGLPNDRFFAVRPEGSVSTLKIQRTERGDSAVYLCASSSTGTSGNEQFFGPGTRLTVL.